Only a few counts were recorded for the clone carrying this T cell receptor beta chain. The data derive from a study of blood T cell repertoires in COVID-19. The wider study: Spain, Italy and the United States supplied samples that represented acute and convalescent COVID-19. Sources were T cells, B-cell-depleted T cells, or PBMCs; the material itself was cDNA or gDNA.

Per the germline V gene, CDR1 is LGHDT and CDR2 is YNNKEL (reference sequence). Trimming removed 1 base from V and 0 bases from J, with 6 bases in between. The CDR3 is made up of 14 amino acids. The protocol was immunoSEQ multiplex PCR, while the TCRdb copy is restricted to in-frame clones and leaves out a portion. The sample carries roughly 120,000 clones, about four fifths recorded once. The sequenced material came from peripheral blood. The J gene is TRBJ1-2, the V gene TRBV3-1 (or the pseudogene TRBV3-2); D unresolved. The origin of this receptor is a woman aged 40-49 years with acute or convalescent COVID-19. The CDR3 DNA follows: TGTGCCAGCAGCCAAGCTTTAGCTAACTATGGCTACACCTTC. Its protein is CASSQALANYGYTF.